This is a list of T cell receptor beta chains from one sample in a study of blood T cell repertoires in COVID-19. The data were produced by immunoSEQ multiplex PCR, yet TCRdb's version contains in-frame clones alone and is incomplete. This table has 150,000 to 200,000 clones, approximately 81% appearing once. Sequenced: peripheral blood. The origin of the receptors is a woman aged 65 to 85 with COVID-19, enrolled during active disease. The CDR3 runs from the conserved cysteine through the conserved F or W. Fields, in order: V gene, clone size, D gene, J gene, CDR3 DNA, CDR3 protein. D genes are given only for firm matches. Some rows mark clone size as missing; the rest say once, few, many or name a class of expanded clone.

TRBV11-3	once	NA	TRBJ2-1	TGTGCCAGCAGCTTAGTTAGCGACCCCTCTAATGAGCAGTTCTTC	CASSLVSDPSNEQFF
TRBV4-1	NA	NA	TRBJ2-1	TGCGCCAGCAGCCACAGGGATCGGAGCAATGAGCAGTTCTTC	CASSHRDRSNEQFF
TRBV6-5	NA	NA	TRBJ1-1	TGTGCCAGCAGTTTACAGATGAACACTGAAGCTTTCTTT	CASSLQMNTEAFF
TRBV5-4	NA	NA	TRBJ1-1	TGTGCCAGCAGCTTGGACTCGGACACTGAAGCTTTCTTT	CASSLDSDTEAFF
TRBV7-3	NA	TRBD1	TRBJ2-1	TGTGCCAGCAGCCCCGCGGGTGGTGGGCGACAGGGGGCGCGGAATGAGCAGTTCTTC	CASSPAGGGRQGARNEQFF
TRBV12-5	NA	NA	TRBJ1-3	TGTGCTAGTGGTTTTCCAACGGTGGGAAACACCATATATTTT	CASGFPTVGNTIYF
TRBV28	NA	NA	TRBJ1-4	TGTGCCAGCAGTTTGCTCTCCCAGGTTAATGAAAAACTGTTTTTT	CASSLLSQVNEKLFF
TRBV7-2	many	TRBD2	TRBJ2-2	TGTGCCAGCAGCCTACTAGCGGGGGTAGGCACCGGGGAGCTGTTTTTT	CASSLLAGVGTGELFF
TRBV28	few	NA	TRBJ1-3	TGTGCCAGCAGTTTGACAGTCATAGGAGGAAACACCATATATTTT	CASSLTVIGGNTIYF
TRBV30	NA	NA	TRBJ1-5	TGTGCCTGGAGTCAGGGGAATCAGCCCCAGCATTTT	CAWSQGNQPQHF
TRBV11-2	NA	TRBD2	TRBJ2-1	TGTGCCAGCAGCCCCTTGGGGGAGCGGGGTCGTCGTAGTGAGCAGTTCTTC	CASSPLGERGRRSEQFF
TRBV5-6	NA	NA	TRBJ2-2	TGTGCCAGCAGCTTGACAGGGCTGGGCACCGGGGAGCTGTTTTTT	CASSLTGLGTGELFF
TRBV19	NA	TRBD1	TRBJ1-5	TGTGCCAGTAGTATTCGGTCGGGACAGGGTTCTACTCAGCCCCAGCATTTT	CASSIRSGQGSTQPQHF
TRBV2	NA	TRBD1	TRBJ1-1	TGTGCCAGCAGGTTCAGGGGGTACACTGAAGCTTTCTTT	CASRFRGYTEAFF
TRBV28	NA	NA	TRBJ2-1	TGTGCCAGCAGTTTTACAGTAAGTGTAAATGAGCAGTTCTTC	CASSFTVSVNEQFF
TRBV9	NA	TRBD2	TRBJ2-5	TGTGCCAGCAGCTCGCAGCGGGAGTTAAGAGAGACCCAGTACTTC	CASSSQRELRETQYF
TRBV6-2/TRBV6-3	NA	TRBD1	TRBJ1-1	TGTGCCAGCAGTTATGGGCAGGGGGACACTGAAGCTTTCTTT	CASSYGQGDTEAFF
TRBV28	NA	NA	TRBJ1-1	TGTGCCAGCAGTTTATCGGACAGCTTGAACACTGAAGCTTTCTTT	CASSLSDSLNTEAFF
TRBV2	NA	NA	TRBJ2-7	TGTGCCAGCACTCCGACTAGGGGTGAGCAGTACTTC	CASTPTRGEQYF
TRBV29-1	NA	NA	TRBJ1-1	TGCAGCGTTGAAGTTAGAGGGAGGAACCCTGAAGCTTTCTTT	CSVEVRGRNPEAFF
TRBV7-2	NA	NA	TRBJ1-6	TGTGCCAGCAGCTCCCCCCCAGCACCCCTCCACTTT	CASSSPPAPLHF
TRBV10-1	NA	NA	TRBJ2-3	TGCGCCACCAGTCTCGTAACGGGGGGCCTCACAGATACGCAGTATTTT	CATSLVTGGLTDTQYF
TRBV6-6	NA	TRBD1	TRBJ1-1	TGTGCCAGCGGGGACAGGGCTAACACTGAAGCTTTCTTT	CASGDRANTEAFF
TRBV18	NA	TRBD1	TRBJ1-1	TGTGCCAGCTCACCGGGACAGGGCTCTTCTGAAGCTTTCTTT	CASSPGQGSSEAFF
TRBV19	NA	NA	TRBJ1-1	TGTGCCAGTAGTGACTCCTACCCTGAAGCTTTCTTT	CASSDSYPEAFF
TRBV28	NA	TRBD1	TRBJ1-1	TGTGCCAGCAGGCGCCCCGGACAGGGCGGATCTGAAGCTTTCTTT	CASRRPGQGGSEAFF
TRBV12-3/TRBV12-4	once	NA	TRBJ1-2	TGTGCCAGCAGTCTACAGACTAACTATGGCTACACCTTC	CASSLQTNYGYTF
TRBV5-5	few	NA	TRBJ1-2	TGTGCCAGCAGCTTGGATCTGGGGAGGAGCTATGGCTACACCTTC	CASSLDLGRSYGYTF
TRBV5-4	NA	TRBD2	TRBJ2-1	TGTGCCAGCAGCCTTGCCGGGACTAGCGGGAGCAGTGAGCAGTTCTTC	CASSLAGTSGSSEQFF
TRBV9	NA	NA	TRBJ1-5	TGTGCCAGCAGCAAAGGCGGGGAATACAATCAGCCCCAGCATTTT	CASSKGGEYNQPQHF
TRBV7-2	NA	NA	TRBJ1-5	TGTGCCAGCAGCCCTAGTCCACACACGTATAGCAATCAGCCCCAGCATTTT	CASSPSPHTYSNQPQHF
TRBV2	NA	NA	TRBJ2-5	TGTGCCAGCAACTACCTAGACAGAGAGACCCAGTACTTC	CASNYLDRETQYF
TRBV10-3	NA	TRBD1	TRBJ1-5	TGTGCCATCAGTGAGTCGATCGGGACAGGGGGCCACCAGCCCCAGCATTTT	CAISESIGTGGHQPQHF
TRBV28	NA	TRBD2	TRBJ2-1	TGTGCCAGCAGTCCCTCCGCCGGGAGGGCCAACAATGAGCAGTTCTTC	CASSPSAGRANNEQFF
TRBV6-2/TRBV6-3	NA	TRBD1	TRBJ1-1	TGTGCCAGCAGTCCCGACAGGGTAGCTTTCTTT	CASSPDRVAFF
TRBV11-1	NA	TRBD1	TRBJ2-3	TGTGCCAGCAGCTTAGACAGGGGGCCACGTGCAGATACGCAGTATTTT	CASSLDRGPRADTQYF
TRBV3-1/TRBV3-2	NA	TRBD1	TRBJ2-2	TGTGCCAGCAGCCCTACATCGACAGGGTCCACCGGGGAGCTGTTTTTT	CASSPTSTGSTGELFF
TRBV6-5	NA	TRBD2	TRBJ2-1	TGTGCCGGACGGACTAGCGGTTACAATGAGCAGTTCTTC	CAGRTSGYNEQFF